Below, one TCR beta chain is given with its context. This record belongs to a study of T cell responses to AZD1222 COVID-19 vaccine. CDR1 and CDR2 (germline): SGHTA, FQGNSA. The junction had 8 bases not matched to a gene; V was cut back by 4 bases and J by 3 bases. This CDR3 contains 16 residues. Method: immunoSEQ multiplex PCR; TCRdb's copy keeps in-frame clones and lacks some. Of about 140,000 clones in the sample, around 90% were seen once. The receptor was isolated from an adult in good health. This specimen was peripheral blood, taken on day 0 of AZD1222 vaccination. V usage is TRBV7-2 and J usage is TRBJ1-5, with TRBD1 identical over 8 bases. The CDR3 region is CASSSHGTGNNQPQHF. The DNA for the CDR3 is TGTGCCAGCAGCTCACACGGGACAGGAAACAATCAGCCCCAGCATTTT.